What follows describes a single T cell receptor (beta chain). Its target is unknown. There are 13 residues in the CDR3. V trimming: 4 bases; J trimming: 5 bases; junction bases outside the gene matches: 3. Germline lookup yields CDR1 KGHDR and CDR2 SFDVKD. The record originates from a study of T cell responses to AZD1222 COVID-19 vaccine. Study-wide points: Clonal diversity was possibly underestimated, and the donors were mostly white British, with more females.

Libraries were prepared by immunoSEQ multiplex PCR; TCRdb keeps only in-frame clonotypes and omits some of them. The sample consists of 80,000 to 95,000 clones, less than 95% of them appearing once. The chain links TRBV24-1 to TRBJ1-1, with 7 bases fitting TRBD1. Sequenced material: peripheral blood, taken 28 days after the second AZD1222 dose. The TCR was taken from an adult who received the AZD1222 COVID-19 vaccine. The CDR3 is CATSDPTGTEAFF. As DNA, the CDR3 is TGTGCCACCAGTGACCCGACAGGGACTGAAGCTTTCTTT.